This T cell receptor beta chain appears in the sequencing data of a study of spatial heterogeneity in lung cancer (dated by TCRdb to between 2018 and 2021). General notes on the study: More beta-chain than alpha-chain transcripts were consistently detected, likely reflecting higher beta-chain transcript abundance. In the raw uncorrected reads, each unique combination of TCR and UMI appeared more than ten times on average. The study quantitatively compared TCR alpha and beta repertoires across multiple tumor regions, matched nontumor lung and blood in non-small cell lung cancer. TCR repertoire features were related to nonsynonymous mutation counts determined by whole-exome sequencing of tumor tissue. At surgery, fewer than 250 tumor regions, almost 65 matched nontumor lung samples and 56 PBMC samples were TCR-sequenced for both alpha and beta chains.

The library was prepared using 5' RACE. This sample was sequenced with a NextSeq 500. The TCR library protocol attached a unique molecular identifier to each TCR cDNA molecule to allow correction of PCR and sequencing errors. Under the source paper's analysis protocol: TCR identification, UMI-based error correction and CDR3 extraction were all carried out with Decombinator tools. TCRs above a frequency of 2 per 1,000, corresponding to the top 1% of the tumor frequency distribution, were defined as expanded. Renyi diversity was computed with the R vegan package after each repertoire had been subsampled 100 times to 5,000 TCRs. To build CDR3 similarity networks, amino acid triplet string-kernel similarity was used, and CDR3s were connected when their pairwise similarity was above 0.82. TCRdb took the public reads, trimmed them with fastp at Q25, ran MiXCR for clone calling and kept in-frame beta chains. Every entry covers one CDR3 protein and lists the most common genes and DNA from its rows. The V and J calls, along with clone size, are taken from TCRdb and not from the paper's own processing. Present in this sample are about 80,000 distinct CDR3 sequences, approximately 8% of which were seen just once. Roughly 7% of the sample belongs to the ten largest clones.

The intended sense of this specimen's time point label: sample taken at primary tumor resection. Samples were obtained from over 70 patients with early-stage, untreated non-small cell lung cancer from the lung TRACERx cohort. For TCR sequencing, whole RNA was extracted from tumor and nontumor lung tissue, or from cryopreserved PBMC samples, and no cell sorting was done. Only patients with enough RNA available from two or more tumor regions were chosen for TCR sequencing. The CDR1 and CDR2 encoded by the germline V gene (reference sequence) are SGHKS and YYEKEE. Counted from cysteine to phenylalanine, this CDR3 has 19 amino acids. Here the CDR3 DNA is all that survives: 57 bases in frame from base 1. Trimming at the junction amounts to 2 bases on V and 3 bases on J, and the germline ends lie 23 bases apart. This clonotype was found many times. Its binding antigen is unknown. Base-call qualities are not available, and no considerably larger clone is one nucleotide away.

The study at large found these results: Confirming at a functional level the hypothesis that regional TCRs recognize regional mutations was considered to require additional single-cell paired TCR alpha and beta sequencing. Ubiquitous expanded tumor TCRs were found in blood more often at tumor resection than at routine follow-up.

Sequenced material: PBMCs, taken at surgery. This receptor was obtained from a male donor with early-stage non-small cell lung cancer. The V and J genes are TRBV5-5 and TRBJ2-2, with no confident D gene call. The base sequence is TGTGCCAGCAGCTTTGGTGTAGTGGGGTCCTTGACGGACACCGGGGAGCTGTTTTTT. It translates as CASSFGVVGSLTDTGELFF.